Listed here are 28 T cell receptor beta chains from one sample, sequenced in a study of T cells expressing NK-cell markers. TCRdb re-analyzed the 5' RACE reads; it lists each CDR3 protein once, without DNA. The listing records 200,000 to 300,000 distinct CDR3 sequences. The sequencing sample was made of blood T cells: a sorted CD56 or NKG2C T cell subset, CD4+ or CD8+ T cells, or bulk PBMC T cells (not recorded which). All receptors come from a man younger than 35 in good health.

The rearrangement links TRBV5-5 to TRBJ2-7; there is no DNA to check the TCRdb D call of TRBD1. The germline CDR1 and CDR2 sequences are SGHKS and YYEKEE (reference sequence). CDR3 length equals 12 residues. The CDR3 is CASSPGSYEQYF.

The chain uses TRBV20-1 and TRBJ1-2. This CDR3 comprises 12 residues. Germline CDR1 and CDR2: DFQATT and SNEGSKA (reference sequence). The CDR3 here is CSASISPYGYTF.

The rearrangement joins TRBV29-1 to TRBJ1-2. CDR1 is SQVTM, CDR2 ANQGSEA, per germline. The CDR3 sequence is 14 residues long. The CDR3 spells CSVDTAGTNYGYTF.

The chain uses TRBV6-6 and TRBJ2-4; the TRBD1 assignment by TCRdb is unverifiable without DNA. The CDR3 consists of 12 residues. Germline V gives CDR1 MNHNY, CDR2 SVGAGI (reference sequence). This CDR3 reads CASRGTENIQYF.

The genes are TRBV20-1 and TRBJ2-1; TCRdb names TRBD2, which stays unverified in the absence of DNA. CDR1 and CDR2 from the germline V gene are DFQATT and SNEGSKA (reference sequence). This CDR3 has 14 amino acids. CDR3 sequence: CSSRTSGRSNEQFF.

The CDR3 is CASSLGYRAGNQPQHF. V is TRBV5-8 and J is TRBJ1-5. The CDR3 loop spans 16 amino acids. Germline values: CDR1 SGHTS, CDR2 YDEGEE. Using reference TRBV5-8 and TRBJ1-5 for the parts outside the CDR3, the full variable domain is EAGVTQSPTHLIKTRGQQATLRCSPISGHTSVYWYQQALGLGLQFLLWYDEGEERNRGNFPPRFSGRQFPNYSSELNVNALELEDSALYLCASSLGYRAGNQPQHFGDGTRLSIL.

The J gene is TRBJ2-7, the V gene TRBV6-1. The CDR3 has 14 amino acids. Germline CDR1 reads MNHNS; CDR2 reads SASEGT. The CDR3 loop is CASRGRFSSYEQYF.

The rearrangement uses TRBV20-1 and TRBJ2-3; TCRdb selects TRBD2, and the lack of DNA leaves this call unchecked. Germline assignment: CDR1 DFQATT and CDR2 SNEGSKA (reference sequence). CDR3 length: 15 amino acids. The chain's CDR3 is CSAILGREARDTQYF.

The rearrangement uses TRBV4-3 and TRBJ2-7. The CDR3 is 15 amino acids. CDR1 is LGHNA and CDR2 is YSLEER in the germline V gene. The CDR3 spells CASSRIAASSYEQYF.

The V and J genes are TRBV20-1 and TRBJ2-1; TCRdb picks TRBD2, but there is no DNA to check that call. The CDR3 has 11 residues. Looked up from germline, CDR1 is DFQATT and CDR2 is SNEGSKA (reference sequence). The CDR3: CSAKGGRGGFF.

V usage is TRBV20-1 and J usage is TRBJ2-1; lacking DNA, the TRBD2 call made by TCRdb goes unchecked. The V gene's germline CDR1 is DFQATT and CDR2 SNEGSKA (reference sequence). The CDR3 loop spans 17 amino acids. The CDR3: CSARAPKPGLAEPKQFF.

The CDR3 region is CASSQLAGTRDTQYF. The rearrangement uses TRBV4-1 and TRBJ2-3; the D call of TRBD2 rests on TCRdb alone, since no DNA is present to check it. Germline values: CDR1 MGHRA, CDR2 YSYEKL. This CDR3 spans 15 amino acids.

The V call is TRBV5-5, the J call TRBJ2-1; the D call from TCRdb, TRBD2, cannot be confirmed without DNA. Germline assignment: CDR1 SGHKS and CDR2 YYEKEE (reference sequence). The CDR3 contains 15 residues. CDR3 in amino acids: CASSTSGRSGYEQFF.

The V gene is TRBV30, the J gene TRBJ1-4. CDR1 and CDR2 from the germline V gene are GTSNPN and SVGIG (reference sequence). There are 13 residues in the CDR3. CDR3 loop: CAWSAALSEKLFF.

The chain is built from TRBV9 and TRBJ2-5; TCRdb lists TRBD2, though no DNA is available to test this call. CDR3 size: 14 residues. The germline V gene encodes CDR1 SGDLS and CDR2 YYNGEE. CDR3 residues: CASSVGPTAETQYF.

The chain recombines TRBV14 with TRBJ2-1; TCRdb lists TRBD2, though no DNA is available to test this call. The CDR3 loop spans 16 amino acids. Germline V gene sequence: CDR1 SGHDN, CDR2 FVKESK. The CDR3 loop reads CASSPLGLSYSNEQFF.

This rearrangement joins TRBV2 to TRBJ1-3. The CDR3 is 14 residues long. CDR1 is SNHLY, CDR2 FYNNEI, per germline. The CDR3 here is CASRLDFPGNTIYF. Variable domain in full (rest from reference TRBV2 and TRBJ1-3): EPEVTQTPSHQVTQMGQEVILRCVPISNHLYFYWYRQILGQKVEFLVSFYNNEISEKSEIFDDQFSVERPDGSNFTLKIRSTKLEDSAMYFCASRLDFPGNTIYFGEGSWLTVV.

The chain links TRBV20-1 to TRBJ1-1; TCRdb's D call, TRBD1, is unchecked because there is no DNA. This CDR3 has 13 amino acids. The germline CDR1 and CDR2 sequences are DFQATT and SNEGSKA (reference sequence). CDR3 amino acids: CSATRDSVTEAFF.

The chain links TRBV12-3 or TRBV12-4 to TRBJ1-1; TCRdb lists TRBD1, though no DNA is available to test this call. There are 15 residues in the CDR3. CDR3: CASRWGSLQNTEAFF.

The rearrangement links TRBV15 to TRBJ1-2; the D call from TCRdb, TRBD1, cannot be confirmed without DNA. This CDR3 comprises 13 residues. Germline V gene data show CDR1 as LNHNV and CDR2 as YYDKDF (reference sequence). The CDR3 is CATSLLRGSGYTF. The full variable domain, completed using reference TRBV15 and TRBJ1-2, is DAMVIQNPRYQVTQFGKPVTLSCSQTLNHNVMYWYQQKSSQAPKLLFHYYDKDFNNEADTPDNFQSRRPNTSFCFLDIRSPGLGDTAMYLCATSLLRGSGYTFGSGTRLTVV.

The chain employs TRBV7-2 and TRBJ2-2. Germline-derived CDR1 and CDR2 are SGHTA and FQGNSA. The CDR3 consists of 13 residues. CDR3 in amino acids: CASLYANTGELFF.

V and J are TRBV30 and TRBJ2-1; TCRdb lists TRBD2, though no DNA is available to test this call. The germline gives CDR1 GTSNPN, CDR2 SVGIG (reference sequence). The CDR3 is 13 residues long. The CDR3 here is CAWSVSSPNEQFF.

This rearrangement joins TRBV4-2 to TRBJ2-1; TCRdb returns TRBD2, unconfirmable since there is no DNA. The germline CDR1 and CDR2 sequences are LGHNA and YNFKEQ. This CDR3 has 14 residues. The CDR3 loop reads CASSQGLAVNEQFF.

The chain couples TRBV5-1 to TRBJ2-1. CDR3 size: 14 residues. Germline CDR1 reads SGHRS; CDR2 reads YFSETQ. CDR3 sequence reads: CASTETTWGNEQFF.

The chain recombines TRBV29-1 with TRBJ2-3; with no DNA, the TCRdb D assignment of TRBD2 cannot be verified. Germline CDR1 reads SQVTM; CDR2 reads ANQGSEA. The length of the CDR3 is 16 residues. The CDR3 protein is CSVGLLRESWTDTQYF.

The chain employs TRBV29-1 and TRBJ2-5; absent DNA, TCRdb's TRBD2 call cannot be checked. Germline assignment: CDR1 SQVTM and CDR2 ANQGSEA. The CDR3 consists of 14 residues. CDR3 sequence: CSVISGRAGETQYF.

CDR3 sequence: CASSVAPGGRSYNEQFF. The rearrangement joins TRBV9 to TRBJ2-1. Germline V gene data show CDR1 as SGDLS and CDR2 as YYNGEE. The CDR3 totals 17 residues.

This chain links TRBV11-3 with TRBJ2-4; TCRdb outputs TRBD2, but without DNA this stays unchecked. The length of the CDR3 is 17 residues. The germline V gene encodes CDR1 SGHNT and CDR2 YENEEA. CDR3: CASSLVGSGRTKNIQYF.